These 15 T cell receptor beta chains were all obtained from the same sample, sequenced in a study of T-cell memory formation after mild COVID-19. A single record per CDR3 protein comes from TCRdb applying MiXCR to the 5' RACE reads. Among around 310,000 distinct CDR3 sequences, around 20% were seen once, and the ten largest hold around 20%. The sequencing input was PBMCs or a T cell subset sorted from them (not recorded which). Source of these receptors: a man aged 18 to 35 who had mild COVID-19 (a few samples of this study predate the infection). Cell type and time point are not known.

The V and J genes are TRBV7-9 and TRBJ1-1; TRBD1 might be the D (6 bases). This CDR3 contains 14 residues. Germline values: CDR1 SEHNR, CDR2 FQNEAQ (reference sequence). Trimming pared 5 bases from V and 1 base from J, leaving 11 bases between. The CDR3 DNA is TGTGCCAGCAGCGGACAGCTTCCGAACACTGAAGCTTTCTTT. Translation: CASSGQLPNTEAFF.

The rearrangement links TRBV2 to TRBJ2-7, with D perhaps TRBD2 (6 bases). V lost 9 bases and J 3 bases, leaving 21 bases between the germline ends. The CDR3 is 15 amino acids. CDR1 SNHLY and CDR2 FYNNEI come from the germline V gene. The CDR3 loop reads CASHLDSWRGYEQYF. The CDR3 nucleotides are TGTGCCAGTCATTTGGACTCTTGGAGGGGCTACGAGCAGTACTTC.

J is TRBJ2-5 and V is TRBV29-1; tentative D call: TRBD2 (5 bases). Per germline, CDR1 SQVTM and CDR2 ANQGSEA. The CDR3 runs to 13 residues. V dropped 5 bases and J dropped 4 bases, with 14 bases sitting between them. The CDR3: CSVRGRSLETQYF. The CDR3 DNA follows: TGCAGCGTTCGGGGAAGGTCGTTAGAGACCCAGTACTTC.

The genes are TRBV7-2 and TRBJ2-7; D is unresolved. The germline V and J ends were trimmed by 4 bases and 6 bases, with 10 bases remaining between them. Germline assignment: CDR1 SGHTA and CDR2 FQGNSA. The CDR3 runs 12 residues. This CDR3 reads CASSSGRLEQYF. Here the CDR3 DNA reads TGTGCCAGCAGCTCAGGCAGGCTCGAGCAGTACTTC.

The gene calls are TRBV7-3 and TRBJ1-1; the match to TRBD1 covers 7 bases. V was clipped by 0 bases and J by 2 bases; unmatched bases: 6. Looked up from germline, CDR1 is SGHTA and CDR2 is FQGTGA. The CDR3 runs to 16 residues. The CDR3 protein is CASSLTPTGRNTEAFF. CDR3 nucleotides: TGTGCCAGCAGCTTAACACCGACAGGGCGTAACACTGAAGCTTTCTTT.

This clonotype was seen only a few times. The chain recombines TRBV5-1 with TRBJ2-7; 8 bases line up with TRBD1. Germline CDR1 SGHRS, CDR2 YFSETQ. The V and J ends lost 3 bases and 6 bases, in that order; junction bases with no gene match: 11. This CDR3 is 15 amino acids long. The CDR3 coding sequence is TGCGCCAGCAGCTGGAAGGGACAGGAAAGGAGCGAGCAGTACTTC. Amino acid sequence: CASSWKGQERSEQYF.

V is TRBV5-4 and J is TRBJ2-3; D remains ambiguous. V lost 3 bases to trimming and J lost 1 base, with 12 bases between them. Germline V gene lookup returns CDR1 SGHNT and CDR2 YYREEE (reference sequence). The CDR3 is 15 residues long. The CDR3 sequence: CASSSALGRTDTQYF. The CDR3 nucleotides read TGTGCCAGCAGCTCAGCTCTAGGCCGCACAGATACGCAGTATTTT.

This clonotype was found many times. The chain links TRBV5-4 to TRBJ2-5; 8 bases map to TRBD2. The CDR3 totals 15 residues. V shed 2 bases and J 5 bases; nucleotides not matched to a gene: 8. CDR1 is SGHNT, CDR2 YYREEE, per germline (reference sequence). For the CDR3, the DNA is TGTGCCAGCAGCTTATCAGCGGGGGCGGGTGAGACCCAGTACTTC. Its translation is CASSLSAGAGETQYF.

The chain employs TRBV4-1 and TRBJ1-4; unclear D gene. Per the germline V gene, CDR1 is MGHRA and CDR2 is YSYEKL. V dropped 4 bases and J dropped 8 bases, with 17 bases sitting between them. CDR3 length: 15 amino acids. CDR3 in amino acids: CASSPGSGEAEKLFF. CDR3 DNA: TGCGCCAGCAGCCCGGGGTCGGGTGAGGCCGAAAAACTGTTTTTT.

The chain carries TRBV7-8 and TRBJ2-1; D uncertain. There are 12 residues in the CDR3. CDR1 and CDR2 (germline): SGHVS, FQNEAQ. With 5 bases removed from V and 9 bases from J, the gap between germline ends came to 11 bases. CDR3 in amino acids: CASSLGSLEQFF. The CDR3 coding sequence is TGTGCCAGCAGCCTAGGCTCCCTTGAGCAGTTCTTC.

This clonotype was picked up one time. The genes are TRBV6-6 and TRBJ1-3, with 11 bases aligning to TRBD1. V was clipped by 6 bases and J by 3 bases; unmatched bases: 7. This CDR3 comprises 16 residues. Germline V lookup: CDR1 MNHNY, CDR2 SVGAGI (reference sequence). CDR3 amino acids: CASRRGQGARGNTIYF. CDR3 sequence (DNA): TGTGCCAGCAGGCGAGGACAGGGGGCGCGTGGAAACACCATATATTTT.

This clonotype was seen a handful of times. The J gene is TRBJ2-3, the V gene TRBV9; tentative D call: TRBD2 (6 bases). Trimming took 0 bases from V and 0 from J, leaving 14 bases between them. Germline V gene data show CDR1 as SGDLS and CDR2 as YYNGEE. The CDR3 sequence is 17 residues long. The CDR3, as DNA: TGTGCCAGCAGCGTAGAGTCAGGGACTTCTAGCACAGATACGCAGTATTTT. It yields the protein CASSVESGTSSTDTQYF.

This clonotype was seen only a few times. The chain carries TRBV20-1 and TRBJ1-1, with D perhaps TRBD1 (6 bases). CDR1 and CDR2 (germline): DFQATT, SNEGSKA (reference sequence). The germline V and J ends were trimmed by 4 bases and 5 bases, with 20 bases remaining between them. This CDR3 contains 15 residues. The CDR3 loop is CSATPQADRLTEAFF. The CDR3 nucleotides are TGCAGTGCTACCCCCCAAGCGGACAGACTTACTGAAGCTTTCTTT.

This chain uses TRBV6-2 or TRBV6-3 with TRBJ2-5; D assignment may be TRBD1 or TRBD2 (5 bases each). With 3 bases removed from V and 5 bases from J, the gap between germline ends came to 10 bases. Germline V gene data show CDR1 as MNHEY and CDR2 as SVGEGT. There are 13 residues in the CDR3. Here the CDR3 DNA reads TGTGCCAGCAGTTATGGGACCGTCGAGACCCAGTACTTC. It is translated as CASSYGTVETQYF.

The chain couples TRBV29-1 to TRBJ2-7; 9 nucleotides align to TRBD1. Losses at the gene ends were 7 bases for V and 3 bases for J; bases not matched to a gene: 7. CDR3 length equals 13 residues. CDR1 is SQVTM and CDR2 is ANQGSEA in the germline V gene. The CDR3: CSAVTGGGYEQYF. The CDR3 coding sequence is TGCAGCGCTGTGACAGGGGGTGGCTACGAGCAGTACTTC.